Presented here are 18 T cell receptor beta chains from one specimen sequenced in a study of patients and donors after allogeneic stem cell transplantation. TCRdb redid the calling of the RT-PCR reads with MiXCR, one entry per CDR3 protein. The sample lists 920,000 or so distinct CDR3 sequences; more than 15% were seen once. The sequenced sample consisted of blood, either unsorted or a sorted T cell fraction (not recorded which). These receptors originate from a human donor who was either an allogeneic HSCT recipient or a stem cell or donor lymphocyte infusion donor (not recorded which). It is not recorded whose cells these are; they may come from a transplant donor.

V is TRBV6-1 and J is TRBJ1-1; TRBD1 aligns across 7 bases. Germline lookup yields CDR1 MNHNS and CDR2 SASEGT. V gave up 6 bases and J gave up 5 bases; unmatched junction bases: 12. This CDR3 spans 15 amino acids. The chain's CDR3 is CASRRRRGELTEAFF. CDR3 nucleotides: TGTGCCAGCAGACGCCGCAGGGGGGAGTTGACTGAAGCTTTCTTT.

This clonotype has ten or more counts. The CDR3 region has the DNA TGTGCCAGCAGCCAAAACTATGGCTACACCTTC. This encodes CASSQNYGYTF. The gene calls are TRBV3-1 and TRBJ1-2; no clear D. V was pared by 2 bases and J by 2 bases, with 0 bases between. The CDR3 totals 11 residues. From germline, CDR1 is LGHDT and CDR2 YNNKEL (reference sequence).

The chain combines TRBV6-5 with TRBJ2-7, with D uncertain. With 2 bases removed from V and 4 bases from J, the gap between germline ends came to 9 bases. CDR1 MNHEY and CDR2 SVGAGI come from the germline V gene. This CDR3 contains 13 residues. CDR3 amino acids: CASSYHDEYEQYF. CDR3 DNA: TGTGCCAGCAGTTACCACGACGAGTACGAGCAGTACTTC.

This rearrangement joins TRBV7-2 to TRBJ2-7; TRBD2 matches 15 bases. This CDR3 comprises 15 residues. V was pared by 6 bases and J by 5 bases, with 5 bases of the junction left unmatched. Germline CDR1 SGHTA, CDR2 FQGNSA. DNA of the CDR3: TGTGCCAGCAGTGGACTAGCGGGGGGGGGTAACGAGCAGTACTTC. Amino acid sequence: CASSGLAGGGNEQYF. Based on the CDR3 plus reference TRBV7-2 and TRBJ2-7, the full variable domain is GAGVSQSPSNKVTEKGKDVELRCDPISGHTALYWYRQSLGQGLEFLIYFQGNSAPDKSGLPSDRFSAERTGGSVSTLTIQRTQQEDSAVYLCASSGLAGGGNEQYFGPGTRLTVT.

This chain joins TRBV6-4 and TRBJ1-6, with 9 bases fitting TRBD1. The J segment lost 7 bases and the V segment lost 2 bases, leaving 12 bases of the junction unmatched. Per germline, CDR1 MRHNA and CDR2 SNTAGT. The CDR3 consists of 18 residues. This CDR3 reads CASSDAGGDRVKNSPLHF. DNA for the CDR3: TGTGCCAGCAGTGACGCGGGAGGGGACAGGGTAAAGAATTCACCCCTCCACTTT.

The J gene is TRBJ2-7, the V gene TRBV28; tentatively, D is TRBD1 (7 bases). The germline V gene has CDR1 MDHEN and CDR2 SYDVKM. The length of the CDR3 is 14 residues. Trimming removed 5 bases at V and 3 bases at J, with 14 bases between. The CDR3 coding sequence is TGTGCCAGCAGTGAATACAGGGGAGGCTACGAGCAGTACTTC. Encoded protein: CASSEYRGGYEQYF.

This clonotype was detected a few times. This chain connects TRBV6-2 or TRBV6-3 to TRBJ1-4; D is ambiguous. Germline values: CDR1 MNHEY, CDR2 SVGEGT. This CDR3 has 20 residues. The V end lost 5 bases, the J end lost 0 bases, and 25 bases lay between the germline ends. The CDR3 sequence is CASSRLRRSGPGATNEKLFF. As DNA, the CDR3 is TGTGCCAGCAGTCGTTTAAGGAGGTCAGGCCCCGGGGCAACTAATGAAAAACTGTTTTTT.

The CDR3 region is CASSPSGTTYNEQFF. CDR3 bases: TGTGCCAGCAGCCCAAGCGGAACCACCTACAATGAGCAGTTCTTC. The chain uses TRBV5-6 and TRBJ2-1, with a possible D match to TRBD2 (5 bases). Germline values: CDR1 SGHDT, CDR2 YYEEEE. The CDR3 consists of 15 residues. Trimming stripped 4 bases from V and 2 bases from J, with 13 bases between.

There are a few counts of this clonotype. V is TRBV9 and J is TRBJ2-7, with TRBD2 as a possible D gene (5 bases). Germline loops: CDR1 SGDLS, CDR2 YYNGEE. This CDR3 has 12 amino acids. Trimming removed 3 bases at V and 7 bases at J, with 11 bases between. CDR3 in amino acids: CASSGGLQEQYF. CDR3 coding DNA: TGTGCCAGCAGCGGAGGACTTCAGGAGCAGTACTTC. Based on the CDR3 plus reference TRBV9 and TRBJ2-7, the full variable domain is DSGVTQTPKHLITATGQRVTLRCSPRSGDLSVYWYQQSLDQGLQFLIQYYNGEERAKGNILERFSAQQFPDLHSELNLSSLELGDSALYFCASSGGLQEQYFGPGTRLTVT.

The rearrangement joins TRBV27 to TRBJ2-1, with 8 nucleotides matching TRBD2. After removal of 8 bases from V and 8 bases from J, the junction contained 11 bases not matched to a gene. The CDR3 runs to 14 residues. Germline values: CDR1 MNHEY, CDR2 SMNVEV (reference sequence). The CDR3 sequence is CASGAPSGSHEQFF. DNA of the CDR3: TGTGCCAGCGGAGCTCCCAGCGGGAGCCATGAGCAGTTCTTC.

This clonotype has just a few counts. This chain connects TRBV28 to TRBJ2-7, with TRBD2 matching over 8 bases. Trimming removed 6 bases from V and 4 bases from J; junction bases left unmatched: 14. This CDR3 is 16 amino acids long. The germline V gene encodes CDR1 MDHEN and CDR2 SYDVKM. Written as DNA, the CDR3 is TGTGCCAGCAGCATTCACCTCGGGGGGGCCAAATACGAGCAGTACTTC. Residues: CASSIHLGGAKYEQYF.

The sample holds many counts of this clonotype. The chain is built from TRBV12-3 or TRBV12-4 and TRBJ2-1, with D possibly TRBD2 on 6 matching bases. Trimming cost V 6 bases and J 5 bases, with 14 bases left between them. This CDR3 comprises 14 residues. The CDR3 region is CASSTGGNHNEQFF. The CDR3 DNA follows: TGTGCCAGCAGCACCGGCGGGAACCACAATGAGCAGTTCTTC.

This clonotype was detected a few times. This rearrangement joins TRBV10-3 to TRBJ1-5, with a possible D match to TRBD1 (6 bases). The CDR3 runs to 12 residues. Germline CDR1 and CDR2: ENHRY and SYGVKD. The V gene lost 6 bases and the J gene lost 7 bases, with 10 bases spanning the gap. CDR3 DNA: TGTGCCATCAGGGGGGCAGGCCAGCCCCAGCATTTT. It codes for CAIRGAGQPQHF.

The chain combines TRBV20-1 with TRBJ2-1, with 10 bases identical to TRBD2. This CDR3 has 15 amino acids. Germline CDR1 is DFQATT and CDR2 is SNEGSKA (reference sequence). V lost 4 bases, J lost 8 bases, and 11 bases stayed unmatched. For the CDR3, the DNA is TGCAGTGCTACATTTAAGCGGGAGGGCCGCGATGAGCAGTTCTTC. Residues: CSATFKREGRDEQFF.

The chain carries TRBV24-1 and TRBJ2-1, with 8 bases matching TRBD1. CDR1 and CDR2 from the germline V gene are KGHDR and SFDVKD. Trimming at V came to 5 bases and at J to 0 bases, leaving 2 bases not matched to a gene. The CDR3 length is 15 residues. CDR3 coding DNA: TGTGCCACCAGTGTTGGGACAGGCTCCTACAATGAGCAGTTCTTC. Protein product: CATSVGTGSYNEQFF.

V gene TRBV7-6 combines with J gene TRBJ2-3, with no clear D. The CDR3 has 13 residues. CDR1 is SGHVS and CDR2 is FNYEAQ in the germline V gene. The ends were cut back, 4 bases at V and 0 bases at J, with 5 bases in the middle. CDR3 amino acids: CASSSKSTDTQYF. For the CDR3, the DNA is TGTGCCAGCAGCTCGAAGAGCACAGATACGCAGTATTTT.

This clonotype was counted a few times. This chain uses TRBV5-1 with TRBJ1-1; no clear D gene. Germline CDR1 is SGHRS and CDR2 is YFSETQ. The V end lost 0 bases, the J end lost 7 bases, and 7 bases lay between the germline ends. The CDR3 length is 12 residues. The CDR3 region is CASSLAGREAFF. The CDR3 DNA follows: TGCGCCAGCAGCTTGGCCGGCCGTGAAGCTTTCTTT.

V gene TRBV27 combines with J gene TRBJ2-7; 14 bases are a match to TRBD2. After removal of 4 bases from V and 3 bases from J, the junction contained 8 bases not matched to a gene. The CDR3 has 17 amino acids. Germline V gene sequence: CDR1 MNHEY, CDR2 SMNVEV (reference sequence). The CDR3 nucleotides read TGTGCCAGCAGTTCCCGAGGGACTAGCGGGAGAGTCTACGAGCAGTACTTC. Translation gives CASSSRGTSGRVYEQYF.